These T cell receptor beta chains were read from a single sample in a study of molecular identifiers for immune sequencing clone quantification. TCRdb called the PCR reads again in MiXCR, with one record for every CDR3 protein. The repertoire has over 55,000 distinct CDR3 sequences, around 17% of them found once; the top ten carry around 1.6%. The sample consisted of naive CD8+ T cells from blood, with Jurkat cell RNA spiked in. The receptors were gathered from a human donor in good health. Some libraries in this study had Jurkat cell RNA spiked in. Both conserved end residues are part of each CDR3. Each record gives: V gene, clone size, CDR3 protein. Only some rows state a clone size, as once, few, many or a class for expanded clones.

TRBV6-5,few,CASSYSGAQNTQYF
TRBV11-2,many,CASSLVSYETQYF
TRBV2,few,CASRGPSYEQYF
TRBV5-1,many,CASSPNQPSYEQYF
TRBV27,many,CASSLSIESSDTQYF
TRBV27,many,CASSPGLTTEAFF
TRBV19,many,CASSIAGGKYPQFF
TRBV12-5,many,CASAKGTVGEKLFF
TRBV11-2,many,CASSLLAGGTDTQYF
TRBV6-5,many,CASSYTREGNEKLFF
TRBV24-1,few,CATSDSQGAYHGYTF
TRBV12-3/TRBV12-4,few,CASRDRGLGFQAFF
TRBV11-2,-,CASSRRTSGISSGELFF
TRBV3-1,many,CASSQDLSLAGAGDTQYF
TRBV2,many,CASSHEVSSGVPRDTQYF
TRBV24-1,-,CATSLTGMGDQPQHF
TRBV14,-,CASSHEWGTSYEQYF
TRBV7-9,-,CASSGLAGGGQINGQFF
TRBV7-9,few,CASSSGQGTNTGELFF
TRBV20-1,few,CSARDLPGGPRTGELFF
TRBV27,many,CASSLDSLSEAFF
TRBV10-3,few,CAISEIGPKIITGELFF